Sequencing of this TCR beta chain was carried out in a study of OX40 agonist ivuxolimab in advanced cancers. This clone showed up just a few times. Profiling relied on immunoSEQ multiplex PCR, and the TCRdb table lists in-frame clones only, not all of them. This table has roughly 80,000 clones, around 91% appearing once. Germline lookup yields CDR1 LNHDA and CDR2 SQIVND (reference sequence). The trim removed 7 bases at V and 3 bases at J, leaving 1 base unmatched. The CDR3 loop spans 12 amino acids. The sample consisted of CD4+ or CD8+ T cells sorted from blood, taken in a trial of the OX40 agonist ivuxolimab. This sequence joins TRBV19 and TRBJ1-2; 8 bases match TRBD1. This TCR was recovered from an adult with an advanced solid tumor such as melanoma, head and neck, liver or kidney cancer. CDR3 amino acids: CASIQGDYGYTF. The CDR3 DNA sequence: TGTGCCAGTATACAGGGGGACTATGGCTACACCTTC.